Below, 18 T cell receptor beta chains from the same sample are listed, as sequenced in a study of T-cell reconstitution after alpha-beta-depleted transplantation in children listed by TCRdb under 2016. The receptor library was made with PCR. Sequencing was carried out with an Illumina HiSeq 2500. Molecular barcoding was employed in the preparation of TCR libraries, with unique molecular identifiers being used to normalize TCRbeta repertoire quantification. TCRdb redid the processing of the public reads, applying fastp at Q25 and MiXCR, and retained in-frame beta chains. Rows with a matching CDR3 protein are joined into one entry that keeps the most common DNA and genes. For this sample the table gives about 110,000 distinct CDR3 sequences, of which 10% were detected only once. Jointly, the top ten make up around 8.5% of the sample. The sample here was PBMCs from the stem cell graft donor, taken from the stem cell graft. The receptors here all came from a human donor who donated a stem cell graft to a child with acute lymphoblastic leukemia.

This clonotype was recorded at least ten times. The chain joins TRBV18 to TRBJ2-3, with D perhaps matching TRBD1 (5 bases). Looked up from germline, CDR1 is KGHSH and CDR2 is LQKENI. V lost 2 bases and J lost 3, with 21 bases in between. The CDR3 is 18 amino acids. CDR3 bases: TGTGCCAGCTCACCAGCCGCCCAGGCAGGGCTTTCAACAGATACGCAGTATTTT. Protein product: CASSPAAQAGLSTDTQYF.

This clonotype occurred a few times. The V call is TRBV3-1, the J call TRBJ1-2; the D is unclear. Germline V gene data show CDR1 as LGHDT and CDR2 as YNNKEL (reference sequence). The CDR3 has 13 amino acids. Trimming cost V 3 bases and J 3 bases, with 8 bases left between them. The chain's CDR3 is CASSQGGHYGYTF. The CDR3 nucleotides are TGTGCCAGCAGCCAGGGCGGGCACTATGGCTACACCTTC.

This clonotype has ten or more counts. The V call is TRBV7-2, the J call TRBJ2-2, with a tentative D call TRBD1 (6 bases). The CDR3 is 15 residues long. The V end lost 5 bases, the J end lost 4 bases, and 14 bases lay between the germline ends. Germline assignment: CDR1 SGHTA and CDR2 FQGNSA. For the CDR3, the DNA is TGTGCCAGCAGCCTTACAGGGTATGGCACCGGGGAGCTGTTTTTT. This gives the protein CASSLTGYGTGELFF.

The DNA for the CDR3 is TGTGCCAGCAGTTACGAAGGCAGGGGAACGGGTGAAGCTTTCTTT. As protein: CASSYEGRGTGEAFF. The V and J genes are TRBV6-5 and TRBJ1-1; D might be TRBD1 (6 bases). The CDR3 totals 15 residues. V shed 2 bases and J shed 7 bases, with 17 bases lying between them. Germline lookup yields CDR1 MNHEY and CDR2 SVGAGI.

In this sample, this clonotype turned up many times. The chain's CDR3 is CASSLPSGRSYEQYF. CDR3 nucleotide sequence: TGTGCCAGCAGTTTACCTAGCGGGAGGTCCTACGAGCAGTACTTC. This rearrangement joins TRBV28 to TRBJ2-7, with 11 positions matching TRBD2. This CDR3 is built from 15 residues. Germline loops: CDR1 MDHEN, CDR2 SYDVKM. V was clipped by 2 bases and J by 1 base; unmatched bases: 1.

This chain joins TRBV6-5 and TRBJ1-4; TRBD1 is a possible D gene (5 bases). The V gene lost 2 bases and the J gene lost 5 bases, with 9 bases spanning the gap. Germline assignment: CDR1 MNHEY and CDR2 SVGAGI. The CDR3 runs 14 residues. As DNA, the CDR3 is TGTGCCAGCAGTTACAGGGGAGCGAATGAAAAACTGTTTTTT. Amino acids: CASSYRGANEKLFF.

This clonotype was detected many times. The CDR3 region is CASSQNPHMNTEAFF. Here the CDR3 DNA reads TGCGCCAGCAGCCAAAATCCCCACATGAACACTGAAGCTTTCTTT. This sequence joins TRBV4-1 and TRBJ1-1; D is uncertain. The CDR3 runs to 15 residues. CDR1 and CDR2 (germline): MGHRA, YSYEKL. V shed 2 bases and J shed 0 bases, with 10 bases lying between them.

This clonotype was detected many times. The J gene is TRBJ2-7, the V gene TRBV20-1, with D hard to call. The CDR3 sequence is 12 residues long. The V gene's germline CDR1 is DFQATT and CDR2 SNEGSKA (reference sequence). V lost 2 bases, J lost 3 bases, and 8 bases lay in between. As DNA, the CDR3 is TGCAGTGCTAGACCCAACAACTACGAGCAGTACTTC. The encoded protein is CSARPNNYEQYF.

This clonotype was observed at least ten times. This chain uses TRBV30 with TRBJ1-1; D remains unclear. The V gene lost 4 bases and the J gene lost 5 bases, with 20 bases spanning the gap. Germline CDR1 is GTSNPN and CDR2 is SVGIG (reference sequence). The CDR3 loop spans 15 amino acids. CDR3 amino acids: CAWISFGSSGTEAFF. DNA for the CDR3: TGTGCCTGGATTTCATTTGGGTCTTCAGGAACTGAAGCTTTCTTT.

This clonotype appeared many times. The chain carries TRBV20-1 and TRBJ2-7; possibly TRBD2 for D (6 bases). Trimming stripped 3 bases from V and 4 bases from J, with 13 bases between. The CDR3 is 13 residues long. Germline CDR1 reads DFQATT; CDR2 reads SNEGSKA (reference sequence). In DNA form, the CDR3 reads TGCAGTGCTAGTTCGGCAGGGAGGTACGAGCAGTACTTC. Residues: CSASSAGRYEQYF.

This clonotype was seen at least ten times. The chain couples TRBV24-1 to TRBJ2-1; D possibly corresponds to TRBD1 (6 bases). Trimming removed 9 bases at V and 0 bases at J, with 11 bases between. The germline V gene encodes CDR1 KGHDR and CDR2 SFDVKD. This CDR3 has 14 residues. CDR3 DNA sequence: TGTGCCACCGCCGGACAGAGCTCCTACAATGAGCAGTTCTTC. This codes for CATAGQSSYNEQFF.

This clonotype was counted ten times or more. V and J are TRBV12-3 or TRBV12-4 and TRBJ2-3; 8 positions agree with TRBD1. The CDR3 covers 16 residues. The ends lost 3 bases at V and 3 bases at J; junction bases unmatched: 8. Here the CDR3 DNA reads TGTGCCAGCAGTTTGAGTCGGGACAGGCGGACAGATACGCAGTATTTT. This codes for CASSLSRDRRTDTQYF.

This clonotype was counted at least ten times. V and J are TRBV20-1 and TRBJ2-2; D tentatively reads TRBD1 or TRBD2 (5 bases each). The CDR3 contains 15 residues. V dropped 3 bases and J dropped 3 bases, with 14 bases sitting between them. Germline CDR1 is DFQATT and CDR2 is SNEGSKA (reference sequence). The CDR3 sequence: CSARESGTDTGELFF. CDR3 DNA sequence: TGCAGTGCTAGGGAATCCGGGACGGACACCGGGGAGCTGTTTTTT.

There are many counts of this clonotype. The chain carries TRBV7-8 and TRBJ1-5, with D hard to call. CDR3 size: 13 residues. The germline CDR1 and CDR2 sequences are SGHVS and FQNEAQ. Trimming took off 0 bases at V and 7 bases at J, with 7 bases between the two ends. CDR3 DNA: TGTGCCAGCAGCTTAGCATCCCGGCAGCCCCAGCATTTT. This gives the protein CASSLASRQPQHF.

This clonotype was seen at least ten times. This chain connects TRBV2 to TRBJ2-5, with 7 bases matching TRBD1. CDR3 length: 14 residues. Losses at the gene ends were 2 bases for V and 6 bases for J; bases not matched to a gene: 6. The V gene's germline CDR1 is SNHLY and CDR2 FYNNEI. For the CDR3, the DNA is TGTGCCAGCAGTGAATCGGACAGGCTGCAGACCCAGTACTTC. Translation gives CASSESDRLQTQYF.

This clonotype occurred many times. The J gene is TRBJ2-7, the V gene TRBV20-1; perhaps D is TRBD1 or TRBD2 (5 bases each). The CDR3 has 15 residues. V lost 0 bases, J lost 2 bases, and 14 bases lay in between. In germline, CDR1 is DFQATT, CDR2 SNEGSKA (reference sequence). CDR3 sequence reads: CSARDFGTGTYEQYF. The CDR3 DNA reads as TGCAGTGCTAGAGATTTTGGGACGGGGACCTACGAGCAGTACTTC.

Points on this clonotype: A much larger clone is a single base away; this may be a read error. The chain carries TRBV4-3 and TRBJ1-3; D uncertain. CDR1 and CDR2 (germline): LGHNA, YSLEER. The CDR3 is made up of 15 amino acids. V gave up 4 bases and J gave up 10 bases, with 20 bases separating them. DNA of the CDR3: TGCGCCAGCAGCCTGGTCGGGAGCCCCCTAGGAACCATATATTTT. It yields the protein CASSLVGSPLGTIYF.

This clonotype was detected only a few times. This chain joins TRBV12-5 and TRBJ2-7, with D uncertain. CDR1 LGHNT and CDR2 FRNRAP come from the germline V gene. The V end was cut by 1 base, the J end by 6 bases, with 10 bases between. The CDR3 has 13 residues. The CDR3 protein is CASGLEIYAEQYF. Here the CDR3 DNA reads TGTGCTAGTGGTTTGGAAATATATGCCGAGCAGTACTTC.